The entry below gives a single T cell receptor beta chain sequence along with its context. The source of the sample is a study of blood T cell repertoires in COVID-19. Study as a whole: COVID-19 samples, acute and convalescent, were from the United States, Italy and Spain. T cells, B-cell-depleted T cells, or PBMCs supplied cDNA or gDNA.

Clones were sequenced by immunoSEQ multiplex PCR, and TCRdb holds only the in-frame ones, with some missing. Counted here are around 46,000 clones, 77% occurring once; the ten biggest clones make up about 18%. Germline V gene data show CDR1 as MNHNS and CDR2 as SASEGT. This CDR3 spans 13 amino acids. With 3 bases removed from V and 3 bases from J, the gap between germline ends came to 6 bases. The TCR was taken from a human donor with active or convalescent COVID-19. The donor label of this sample is uncertain. The rearrangement joins TRBV6-1 to TRBJ1-5; D remains unclear. The sample taken for sequencing was peripheral blood. The CDR3 region is CASSDDFNQPQHF. In DNA, the CDR3 is TGTGCCAGCAGTGACGACTTCAATCAGCCCCAGCATTTT.